This TCR beta chain appears in the sequencing data of a study of memory CD4+ T cells and cytomegalovirus serostatus (dated by TCRdb to 2018 to 2020). About the investigation overall: The cohort included approximately 35 healthy adults from Belgium, of whom 9 were CMV seropositive and 24 were CMV seronegative. CD4+ memory TCRbeta repertoires of a Belgian cohort with known cytomegalovirus serostatus were sequenced in order to replicate a published TCR-based CMV serostatus classifier.

Genomic DNA was extracted from sorted cells with the Quick-DNA Microprep Kit. Amplification of TCRbeta DNA was done with the immunoSEQ hsTCRbeta kit, following the protocol from the manufacturer. TCRbeta libraries were sequenced on an Illumina MiSeq instrument. The study's processing was this. Removing out-of-frame sequences left 2,204,828 distinct TCRbeta sequences, an average of around 67,000 per individual. Each individual was scored according to the count of 150 to 200 previously reported CMV-associated TCRbeta sequences and the total productive distinct TCRbeta count. A beta-binomial model was reimplemented in Python, and scikit-learn random forests with default parameters were trained on data from the US cohort. Classifier performance on the Belgian cohort was summarized as median AUC with percentile confidence intervals calculated over 10,000 bootstrap iterations. Entries here come from immuneACCESS through TCRdb and include only in-frame sequences with V and J called. Some clones fail to appear in such tables; in the studies checked, an unresolved V gene covers under half of the shortfall, and the cause of the remainder is unknown. D and trimming were read from the DNA, whereas the V and J calls and clone size are those reported in that table. This sample is represented by about 57,000 clones; approximately 79% of them were singletons. About 0.82% of the sample belongs to the ten largest clones.

Regarding this clone: Its antigen target is currently unknown. The input lacks base qualities; no much larger clone sits a single base away.

The germline V gene yields KGHSH for CDR1 and LQKENI for CDR2. V is pared back by 2 bases and J by 6 bases, with 13 bases lying between the germline termini. Measured from the cysteine to the phenylalanine, the CDR3 is 15 residues long. The sequence is cut down to CDR3 DNA, 45 bases in frame from base 1. Single viable CD3+CD4+CD8-CD45RO+ cells were sorted as memory CD4+ T cells on a FACSAria II. CMV serostatus was determined with a Roche Elecsys assay detecting serum IgG against CMV pp150, pp28, p38 and p52. Once the samples were thawed, total CD4+ T cells were enriched through positive selection using CD4 magnetic microbeads. The samples came from a different study that was designed specifically to examine the CD4+ T cell memory repertoire. Peripheral blood mononuclear cells were isolated and cryopreserved according to standard operating procedures, and serum was stored at -80 degrees C. Staining used CD3-PerCP (BW264/56), CD4-APC (RPA-T4), CD45RO-PE (UCHT1) and CD8-Pacific Orange (3B5) antibodies, with Sytox blue excluding non-viable cells.

Points the paper makes about the study in general: Results were interpreted as suggesting that the CMV-associated TCR signature is largely present in the CD4+ memory repertoire. On the Belgian cohort, the classifier based on the original framework reached a median bootstrapped AUC of approximately 0.94, with a 95% CI of 0.76-1.00. CMV serostatus prediction reached a median bootstrapped AUC of about 0.94 with the original framework and just under 0.93 with a US-trained random forest. Only CD4+CD45RO+ memory cells were sequenced, in contrast to the original study, which included naive and memory CD4+ and CD8+ populations. Among the 150 to 200 previously reported CMV-associated TCRbeta sequences, 67 showed up in the CD4+ memory repertoires, with each one found in between one and five individuals.

This receptor was taken from an adult in good health and CMV-seronegative. Sequencing was performed on memory CD4+ T cells from blood. This chain joins TRBV18 to TRBJ2-2; TRBD1 might be the D gene, on 6 matching bases. The bases are TGTGCCAGCTCACCATGGACAGATAACTCCGGGGAGCTGTTTTTT. This sequence encodes CASSPWTDNSGELFF.